This T cell receptor beta chain came from a study of naive CD8 T cells in extremely preterm neonates. Study results and caveats: Preterm infants showed shorter CDR3s, fewer N additions and less trimming than older groups.

The protocol was immunoSEQ multiplex PCR, while the TCRdb copy is restricted to in-frame clones and leaves out a portion. The repertoire holds roughly 7,900 clones, around 98% seen once, with just over 0.35% in the top ten. On this clone: Its antigen is unknown.

Without labor or membrane rupture, elective cesareans at roughly 37-42 weeks supplied term cord blood. Sample: naive CD8+ T cells from cord blood. This clonotype originated in a newborn in good health.

CDR3 nucleotides: TGTGCCAGCAGCTTAGGCGTCGGGGGGGCCTACAATGAGCAGTTCTTC. Amino acids: CASSLGVGGAYNEQFF. The J gene is TRBJ2-1, the V gene TRBV7-8, with 8 positions matching TRBD2. CDR1 and CDR2 from the germline V gene are SGHVS and FQNEAQ. After removal of 1 base from V and 2 bases from J, the junction contained 4 bases not matched to a gene. The CDR3 sequence is 16 residues long.